The clone carrying this TCR beta chain was found a few times. A much bigger clone sits one base away, suggesting this may be a read error. Investigators amplified TCR beta CDR3 regions from RNA transcripts. HTBI primers served in a first-round RT-PCR, which a second-round multiplex PCR followed. TCRdb fed the multiplex PCR reads into MiXCR, producing one record per CDR3 protein. Of over a million distinct CDR3 sequences in the sample, less than 45% were seen once. Patients were diagnosed from clinical symptoms, serum thyroxine, TRAb, thyroid ultrasound and orbital computed tomography. This record comes from a study of Graves' ophthalmopathy and Graves' hyperthyroidism. This receptor was identified in an adult man with Graves' hyperthyroidism. Specimen: peripheral blood or thyroid tissue (not recorded which).

The CDR3 DNA follows: TGCAGTGCTGAGACAGGCCAAGAGACCCAGTACTTC. This codes for CSAETGQETQYF. The chain is built from TRBV20-1 and TRBJ2-5, with a weak D call TRBD1 (6 bases). The V gene's germline CDR1 is DFQATT and CDR2 SNEGSKA (reference sequence). The CDR3 has 12 residues. V lost 5 bases and J 1 base, leaving 8 bases between the germline ends.